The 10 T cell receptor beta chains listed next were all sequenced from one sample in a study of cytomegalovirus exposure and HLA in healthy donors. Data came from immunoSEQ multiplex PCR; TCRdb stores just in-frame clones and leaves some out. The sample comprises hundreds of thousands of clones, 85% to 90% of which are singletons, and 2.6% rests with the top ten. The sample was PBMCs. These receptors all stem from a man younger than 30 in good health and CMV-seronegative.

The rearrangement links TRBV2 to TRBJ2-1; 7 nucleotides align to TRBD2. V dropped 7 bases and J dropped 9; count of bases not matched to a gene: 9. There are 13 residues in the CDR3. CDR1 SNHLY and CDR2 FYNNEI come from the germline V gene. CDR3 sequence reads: CASKETSMSEQFF. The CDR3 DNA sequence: TGTGCCAGCAAGGAGACTAGCATGTCTGAGCAGTTCTTC.

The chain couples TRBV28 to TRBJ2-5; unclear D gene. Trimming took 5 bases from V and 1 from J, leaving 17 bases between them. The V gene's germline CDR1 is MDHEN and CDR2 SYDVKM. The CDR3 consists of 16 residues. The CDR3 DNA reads TGTGCCAGCAGTCCCCGCCCGACAACTCGCCAAGAGACCCAGTACTTC. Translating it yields CASSPRPTTRQETQYF.

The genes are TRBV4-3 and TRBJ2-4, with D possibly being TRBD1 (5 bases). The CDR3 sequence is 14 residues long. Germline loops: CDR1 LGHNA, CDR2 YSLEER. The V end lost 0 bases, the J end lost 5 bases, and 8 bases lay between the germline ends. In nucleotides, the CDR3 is TGCGCCAGCAGCCAAGAGTCCAGGGAAAACATTCAGTACTTC. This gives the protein CASSQESRENIQYF.

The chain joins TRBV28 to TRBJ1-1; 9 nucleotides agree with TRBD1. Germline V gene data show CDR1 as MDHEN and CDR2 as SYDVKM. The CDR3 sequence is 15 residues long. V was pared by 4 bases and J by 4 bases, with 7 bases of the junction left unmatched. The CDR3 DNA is TGTGCCAGCAGTTATACAGGGGGCATAGTCACTGAAGCTTTCTTT. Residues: CASSYTGGIVTEAFF. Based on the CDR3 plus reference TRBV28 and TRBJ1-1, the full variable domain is DVKVTQSSRYLVKRTGEKVFLECVQDMDHENMFWYRQDPGLGLRLIYFSYDVKMKEKGDIPEGYSVSREKKERFSLILESASTNQTSMYLCASSYTGGIVTEAFFGQGTRLTVV.

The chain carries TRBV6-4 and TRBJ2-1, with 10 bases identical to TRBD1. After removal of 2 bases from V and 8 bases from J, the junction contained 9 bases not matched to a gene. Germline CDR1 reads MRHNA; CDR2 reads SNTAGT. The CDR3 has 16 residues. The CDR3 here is CASSDGPGQGIYEQFF. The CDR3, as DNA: TGTGCCAGCAGTGACGGACCGGGACAGGGGATTTATGAGCAGTTCTTC.

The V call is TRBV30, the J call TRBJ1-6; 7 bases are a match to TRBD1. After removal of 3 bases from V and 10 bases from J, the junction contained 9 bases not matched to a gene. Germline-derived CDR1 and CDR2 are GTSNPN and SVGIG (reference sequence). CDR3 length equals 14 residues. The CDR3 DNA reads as TGTGCCTGGAGCCGACAGGGACCTTGGTCACCCCTCCACTTT. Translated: CAWSRQGPWSPLHF.

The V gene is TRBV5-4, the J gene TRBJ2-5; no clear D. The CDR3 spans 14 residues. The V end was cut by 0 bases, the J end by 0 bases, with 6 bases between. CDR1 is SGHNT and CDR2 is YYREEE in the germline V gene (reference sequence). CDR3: CASSLDGYQETQYF. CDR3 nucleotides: TGTGCCAGCAGCTTGGATGGCTACCAAGAGACCCAGTACTTC.

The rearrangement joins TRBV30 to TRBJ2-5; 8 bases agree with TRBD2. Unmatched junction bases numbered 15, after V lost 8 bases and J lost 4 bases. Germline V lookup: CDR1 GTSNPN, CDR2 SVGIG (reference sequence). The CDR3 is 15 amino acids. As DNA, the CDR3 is TGTGCCGGTATCTCGGGGGGGCGCCCGGGAGAGACCCAGTACTTC. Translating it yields CAGISGGRPGETQYF. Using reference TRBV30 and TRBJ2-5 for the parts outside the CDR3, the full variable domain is SQTIHQWPATLVQPVGSPLSLECTVEGTSNPNLYWYRQAAGRGLQLLFYSVGIGQISSEVPQNLSASRPQDRQFILSSKKLLLSDSGFYLCAGISGGRPGETQYFGPGTRLLVL.

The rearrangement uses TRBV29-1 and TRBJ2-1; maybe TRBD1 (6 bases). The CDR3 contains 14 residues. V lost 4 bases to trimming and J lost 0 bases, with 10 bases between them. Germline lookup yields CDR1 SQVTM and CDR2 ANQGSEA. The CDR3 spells CSVGRTDSYNEQFF. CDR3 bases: TGCAGCGTTGGTAGGACAGACTCCTACAATGAGCAGTTCTTC.

The CDR3 here is CASSPSPGSGANVLTF. In DNA form, the CDR3 reads TGTGCCAGCAGCCCCTCCCCGGGCTCTGGGGCCAACGTCCTGACTTTC. The chain joins TRBV27 to TRBJ2-6; D is uncertain. The CDR3 is 16 residues long. V was clipped by 6 bases and J by 0 bases, with 12 bases between them. Germline V gene data show CDR1 as MNHEY and CDR2 as SMNVEV (reference sequence).